This T cell receptor beta chain was profiled in a study of shared clonotypes between healthy human individuals. General study findings and limits: The generation probabilities recorded for non-shared clonotypes fell below those of clonotypes shared by all four donors.

The CDR3 consists of 15 residues. CDR1 and CDR2 from the germline V gene are MNHEY and SVGAGI. The V gene lost 5 bases and the J gene lost 4 bases, with 17 bases spanning the gap. The table came from immunoSEQ multiplex PCR; TCRdb's copy has only in-frame clones and leaves some out. The table has fewer than 3 million clones, roughly 92% seen once; the top ten hold 0.3% to 0.4%. Worth noting for this clone: The antigen is not known.

The rearrangement joins TRBV6-5 to TRBJ1-2; D remains ambiguous. Source material: naive CD4+ T cells from PBMCs. Subset denoted: CD45RA+ positively selected. The sequence derives from a man aged 18 to 29 in good health. Some clones in this sample may be carry-over from other donors' samples. The CDR3, as DNA: TGTGCCAGCAGTCGTAACAAGGGCGGTAGCTATGGCTACACCTTC. Translated: CASSRNKGGSYGYTF.